This TCR beta chain emerged from a study of T cells in Graves' hyperthyroidism and ophthalmopathy. The study, taken as a whole, reports: Blood also showed most of the thyroid clonotypes that were expanded above 0.001.

Amplification targeted TCR beta CDR3 regions from RNA transcripts. The HTBI set primed first-round TCR CDR3 RT-PCR. TCRdb itself ran the multiplex PCR reads through MiXCR, one entry per CDR3 protein. Of hundreds of thousands of distinct CDR3 sequences in the sample, roughly 15% were seen once. Diagnosis rested on symptoms, serum thyroxine and TRAb, thyroid ultrasound, and orbital computed tomography. PBMCs were derived from 9.5 to 10 ml fresh peripheral blood. V dropped 5 bases and J dropped 0; count of bases not matched to a gene: 4. This CDR3 has 15 residues. In germline, CDR1 is PRHDT, CDR2 FYEKMQ (reference sequence). A note on this clonotype: What it binds is unknown.

This sequence originates from a young woman with Graves' hyperthyroidism. The chain joins TRBV13 to TRBJ2-7; 10 bases fit TRBD1. The sequenced sample consisted of blood. The CDR3 region has the DNA TGTGCCAGCAGCCGACAGGGGGCTCCCTCCTACGAGCAGTACTTC. This translates into CASSRQGAPSYEQYF.